The 29 T cell receptor beta chains presented below share a single source sample, sequenced in a study of CD8 T cells in ankylosing spondylitis. TCRdb passed the 5' RACE reads through MiXCR, listing each CDR3 protein once. There are about 160,000 distinct CDR3 sequences in the sample; approximately 44% occur only once, and 15% lies in the top ten. Sequencing was carried out using synovial fluid, either unsorted or a sorted T cell fraction (not recorded which). The receptors stem from a male donor with ankylosing spondylitis.

J is TRBJ2-2 and V is TRBV20-1; no clear D gene. The germline V gene encodes CDR1 DFQATT and CDR2 SNEGSKA (reference sequence). This CDR3 spans 10 amino acids. The CDR3 loop reads CSIGTGELFF. The CDR3 coding sequence is TGCTCCATTGGCACCGGGGAGCTGTTTTTT.

The chain recombines TRBV7-3 with TRBJ2-1, with D unresolved. Trimming removed 1 base from V and 6 bases from J, with 13 bases in between. In germline, CDR1 is SGHTA, CDR2 FQGTGA. The CDR3 sequence is 15 residues long. The CDR3 region has the DNA TGTGCCAGCAGCTTAATTCAGAGCCACATCAATGAGCAGTTCTTC. As protein: CASSLIQSHINEQFF. The complete variable domain, with remaining parts taken from reference TRBV7-3 and TRBJ2-1, reads GAGVSQTPSNKVTEKGKYVELRCDPISGHTALYWYRQSLGQGPEFLIYFQGTGAADDSGLPNDRFFAVRPEGSVSTLKIQRTERGDSAVYLCASSLIQSHINEQFFGPGTRLTVL.

This chain joins TRBV28 and TRBJ2-1, with no clear D. This CDR3 comprises 13 residues. The V end lost 4 bases, the J end lost 3 bases, and 7 bases lay between the germline ends. CDR1 is MDHEN and CDR2 is SYDVKM in the germline V gene. The CDR3 nucleotides read TGTGCCAGCAGTTGGCCCAACTACAATGAGCAGTTCTTC. Its translation is CASSWPNYNEQFF.

This clonotype was picked up a small number of times. The genes are TRBV4-1 and TRBJ2-7; the D gene is possibly TRBD2 (6 bases). In germline, CDR1 is MGHRA, CDR2 YSYEKL. The CDR3 contains 15 residues. Trimming took off 4 bases at V and 2 bases at J, with 15 bases between the two ends. CDR3 nucleotides: TGCGCCAGCAGCCCTGGAGGGGAAGGGACCTACGAGCAGTACTTC. This encodes CASSPGGEGTYEQYF.

This chain connects TRBV18 to TRBJ1-2; D uncertain. Trimming removed 3 bases from V and 1 base from J, with 9 bases in between. The germline gives CDR1 KGHSH, CDR2 LQKENI. This CDR3 region has 14 residues. The CDR3 region is CASSPVTHNYGYTF. For the CDR3, the DNA is TGTGCCAGCTCACCGGTGACACATAACTATGGCTACACCTTC.

This clonotype has just a few counts. The chain carries TRBV6-5 and TRBJ2-7; TRBD1 is a possible D gene (5 bases). This CDR3 contains 14 residues. V lost 0 bases, J lost 3 bases, and 9 bases lay in between. Germline V gives CDR1 MNHEY, CDR2 SVGAGI. The CDR3, as DNA: TGTGCCAGCAGTTACTCCGACAGCCGCTACGAGCAGTACTTC. Residues: CASSYSDSRYEQYF.

The rearrangement links TRBV5-1 to TRBJ1-5; D is ambiguous. CDR1 is SGHRS and CDR2 is YFSETQ in the germline V gene. CDR3 length: 14 amino acids. Trimming removed 2 bases at V and 9 bases at J, with 15 bases between. CDR3 sequence reads: CASSFGLQDAPQHF. The CDR3 DNA reads as TGCGCCAGCAGCTTCGGCCTGCAAGATGCGCCCCAGCATTTT.

The J gene is TRBJ1-2, the V gene TRBV7-6; D is possibly TRBD1 (5 bases). V was shortened by 1 base and J by 6 bases, with 15 bases between the two germline ends. The CDR3 runs to 15 residues. Germline CDR1 and CDR2: SGHVS and FNYEAQ. The DNA of the CDR3 is TGTGCCAGCAGCTTAGTGGGCCGGGGCGACCATGGCTACACCTTC. As protein: CASSLVGRGDHGYTF.

There are a few counts of this clonotype. CDR3 sequence reads: CASSQVRTSEQYF. CDR3 bases: TGCGCCAGCAGCCAAGTCCGAACCTCCGAGCAGTACTTC. The chain links TRBV4-1 to TRBJ2-7; no clear D gene. The CDR3 consists of 13 residues. Germline values: CDR1 MGHRA, CDR2 YSYEKL. Trimming stripped 1 base from V and 6 bases from J, with 10 bases between.

The chain uses TRBV7-9 and TRBJ2-4; 7 bases agree with TRBD2. Germline trimming cut 1 base from V and 0 bases from J; bases unmatched to any gene: 3. The germline V gene has CDR1 SEHNR and CDR2 FQNEAQ (reference sequence). CDR3 length: 16 amino acids. DNA of the CDR3: TGTGCCAGCAGCTTAGGACTAGCAGTAGCCAAAAACATTCAGTACTTC. This gives the protein CASSLGLAVAKNIQYF.

The chain couples TRBV12-3 or TRBV12-4 to TRBJ2-3; unclear D gene. Trimming took 8 bases from V and 2 from J, leaving 5 bases between them. This CDR3 is 11 amino acids long. The CDR3 protein is CASLSTDTQYF. In DNA, the CDR3 is TGTGCCAGCCTCTCCACAGATACGCAGTATTTT.

This clonotype was seen at least ten times. This chain links TRBV10-3 with TRBJ2-7, with a possible D match to TRBD2 (6 bases). Germline CDR1 and CDR2: ENHRY and SYGVKD. The CDR3 covers 15 residues. The V end was cut by 7 bases, the J end by 4 bases, with 20 bases between. This CDR3 is CAINSPGTSLYEQYF. Written as DNA, the CDR3 is TGTGCCATCAATTCCCCCGGGACTTCTTTATACGAGCAGTACTTC.

This clonotype was observed a handful of times. The CDR3 loop reads CASSPLGTSGYNEQFF. In nucleotides, the CDR3 is TGTGCCAGCTCACCACTGGGGACTAGCGGATACAATGAGCAGTTCTTC. The chain recombines TRBV18 with TRBJ2-1; TRBD2 aligns across 11 bases. The CDR3 covers 16 residues. V lost 1 base to trimming and J lost 4 bases; unmatched junction nucleotides: 3. Germline CDR1 and CDR2: KGHSH and LQKENI.

This clonotype was detected only once. The rearrangement joins TRBV4-3 to TRBJ2-3; TRBD1 matches at 8 bases. Germline V lookup: CDR1 LGHNA, CDR2 YSLEER. The V and J ends lost 0 bases and 4 bases, in that order; junction bases with no gene match: 6. There are 16 residues in the CDR3. The CDR3: CASSQDLTGGSDTQYF. DNA for the CDR3: TGCGCCAGCAGCCAAGATCTCACAGGGGGATCAGATACGCAGTATTTT.

This chain uses TRBV4-1 with TRBJ1-2; possible D gene TRBD1, 5 bases. CDR1 and CDR2 (germline): MGHRA, YSYEKL. V was clipped by 0 bases and J by 4 bases, with 9 bases between them. CDR3 length equals 14 residues. CDR3 sequence (DNA): TGCGCCAGCAGCCAAGATTGGGGGAGCTATGGCTACACCTTC. Its protein product is CASSQDWGSYGYTF.

This clonotype came up a few times. The chain recombines TRBV15 with TRBJ2-5; D remains ambiguous. Germline loops: CDR1 LNHNV, CDR2 YYDKDF (reference sequence). V lost 4 bases to trimming and J lost 1 base, with 10 bases between them. The CDR3 extends over 14 amino acids. CDR3 nucleotides: TGTGCCACCAGCATGGTGGGGTTCCAAGAGACCCAGTACTTC. It specifies CATSMVGFQETQYF.

This clonotype was recorded a few times. The V gene is TRBV12-3 or TRBV12-4, the J gene TRBJ1-3, with unresolved D. V gave up 6 bases and J gave up 4 bases, with 10 bases separating them. There are 13 residues in the CDR3. The CDR3 region is CASSLVEGNTIYF. CDR3 nucleotides: TGTGCCAGCAGCCTCGTCGAGGGAAACACCATATATTTT.

In its sample, this clonotype was seen a few times. The chain links TRBV11-2 to TRBJ2-1, with 10 bases that match TRBD2. This CDR3 region has 16 residues. The germline gives CDR1 SGHAT, CDR2 FQNNGV. J gave up 6 bases and V 5 bases, and 10 bases lay outside the gene matches. CDR3 in DNA: TGTGCCAGCAGCCCCGGAGCGGGGGGGCCCTTCAATGAGCAGTTCTTC. Translation gives CASSPGAGGPFNEQFF.

At least ten counts were recorded for this clonotype. The genes are TRBV4-2 and TRBJ2-5; 7 bases match TRBD1. Germline V gives CDR1 LGHNA, CDR2 YNFKEQ. The CDR3 covers 17 residues. V lost 0 bases to trimming and J lost 0 bases; unmatched junction nucleotides: 7. In DNA, the CDR3 is TGTGCCAGCAGCCAAGATTGGGCCAGGGGGTACCAAGAGACCCAGTACTTC. Its translation is CASSQDWARGYQETQYF.

The CDR3 nucleotides are TGCGCCAGCAGCTTGGTACAACGGATCTCCCTTAACTCCTACGAGCAGTACTTC. This encodes CASSLVQRISLNSYEQYF. This sequence joins TRBV5-1 and TRBJ2-7; no clear D. Germline V gene lookup returns CDR1 SGHRS and CDR2 YFSETQ. V was shortened by 0 bases and J by 0 bases, with 19 bases between the two germline ends. The CDR3 contains 18 residues. The entire variable domain, with the rest obtained from reference TRBV5-1 and TRBJ2-7, is as follows: KAGVTQTPRYLIKTRGQQVTLSCSPISGHRSVSWYQQTPGQGLQFLFEYFSETQRNKGNFPGRFSGRQFSNSRSEMNVSTLELGDSALYLCASSLVQRISLNSYEQYFGPGTRLTVT.

This clonotype has a handful of counts. The chain employs TRBV9 and TRBJ2-7; D may be TRBD2 (6 bases). CDR1 and CDR2 from the germline V gene are SGDLS and YYNGEE. The V end was cut by 5 bases, the J end by 6 bases, with 15 bases between. The CDR3 is 13 amino acids. The CDR3 DNA reads TGTGCCAGCAGTCTAGCCGGAGGGCTCGAGCAGTACTTC. It translates to CASSLAGGLEQYF.

The gene calls are TRBV6-1 and TRBJ1-1; D remains ambiguous. CDR1 and CDR2 (germline): MNHNS, SASEGT. Trimming removed 5 bases from V and 0 bases from J, with 10 bases in between. The CDR3 sequence is 14 residues long. The CDR3 DNA follows: TGTGCCAGCAGTCGATATAGGTTGAACACTGAAGCTTTCTTT. Translated, it gives CASSRYRLNTEAFF.

V gene TRBV7-9 combines with J gene TRBJ1-4, with 10 bases aligning to TRBD1. Losses at the gene ends were 4 bases for V and 7 bases for J; bases not matched to a gene: 12. CDR3 length: 17 residues. Germline V CDR1 and CDR2: SEHNR, FQNEAQ (reference sequence). CDR3 protein: CASSSSIRTGGSEKLFF. The CDR3 DNA reads TGTGCCAGCAGCTCTTCCATAAGGACAGGGGGGTCTGAAAAACTGTTTTTT.

The gene calls are TRBV5-1 and TRBJ1-2; 7 positions agree with TRBD1. There are 14 residues in the CDR3. Looked up from germline, CDR1 is SGHRS and CDR2 is YFSETQ. Trimming took 4 bases from V and 7 from J; bases not matched to a gene: 10. The CDR3 DNA reads as TGCGCCAGCAGCCCGGTCCAGGGGGGAACTGGCTACACCTTC. Encoded protein: CASSPVQGGTGYTF.

This chain's CDR3 is CASSLPADEQYF. The CDR3 nucleotides read TGTGCCAGCAGCTTGCCCGCCGACGAGCAGTACTTC. The chain joins TRBV28 to TRBJ2-7; D is unresolved. Trimming left V 6 bases short and J 5 bases short, with 11 bases between. CDR1 MDHEN and CDR2 SYDVKM come from the germline V gene. The CDR3 totals 12 residues.

This clonotype turned up a few times. This chain links TRBV4-1 with TRBJ2-1, with 14 bases aligning to TRBD2. The trim removed 5 bases at V and 8 bases at J, leaving 14 bases unmatched. Germline V lookup: CDR1 MGHRA, CDR2 YSYEKL. The CDR3 runs to 18 residues. The DNA for the CDR3 is TGCGCCAGCAGCTATGGGGAGGGGACTAGCGGGAGATGGGATGAGCAGTTCTTC. Translation gives CASSYGEGTSGRWDEQFF.

V is TRBV15 and J is TRBJ2-2; D gene ambiguous. Germline V gene data show CDR1 as LNHNV and CDR2 as YYDKDF (reference sequence). This CDR3 comprises 12 residues. Trimming shortened V by 5 bases and J by 3 bases, and 4 bases separated the two germline ends. As DNA, the CDR3 is TGTGCCACCAGCCCAGACACCGGGGAGCTGTTTTTT. Residues: CATSPDTGELFF.

This clonotype was counted a few times. V and J are TRBV4-1 and TRBJ2-1, with 11 bases aligning to TRBD1. The CDR3 is 19 residues long. V dropped 0 bases and J dropped 5; count of bases not matched to a gene: 12. Germline V gene sequence: CDR1 MGHRA, CDR2 YSYEKL. CDR3: CASSQEHFRGQGEDNEQFF. DNA for the CDR3: TGCGCCAGCAGCCAAGAACACTTCAGGGGACAGGGGGAGGACAATGAGCAGTTCTTC.

This clonotype was seen more than once but under ten times. The rearrangement uses TRBV28 and TRBJ2-5, with D possibly TRBD2 on 5 matching bases. This CDR3 region has 12 residues. V lost 8 bases, J lost 5 bases, and 12 bases lay in between. Germline lookup yields CDR1 MDHEN and CDR2 SYDVKM. The CDR3 sequence is CASVAGEETQYF. The CDR3 DNA sequence: TGTGCCAGCGTCGCCGGGGAGGAGACCCAGTACTTC. The variable domain in full, with the rest retrieved from reference TRBV28 and TRBJ2-5, is DVKVTQSSRYLVKRTGEKVFLECVQDMDHENMFWYRQDPGLGLRLIYFSYDVKMKEKGDIPEGYSVSREKKERFSLILESASTNQTSMYLCASVAGEETQYFGPGTRLLVL.